This T cell receptor beta chain was obtained from a study of T cells in Graves' hyperthyroidism and ophthalmopathy. General observations from the study: Blood also held most thyroid clonotypes expanded beyond 0.001.

Exclusion criteria comprised uncontrolled infection, other autoimmune disease, pregnancy or lactation. The diagnoses drew upon clinical symptoms, serum thyroxine and TRAb, thyroid ultrasound and orbital computed tomography. From RNA transcripts, TCR beta CDR3 regions were amplified. First-round RT-PCR with HTBI primers amplified the TCR CDR3 region. Each CDR3 protein is one row after TCRdb ran MiXCR on the multiplex PCR reads. The sample yields some 500,000 distinct CDR3 sequences, about 16% seen once. Trimming removed 7 bases at V and 2 bases at J, with 17 bases between. The CDR3 runs to 15 residues. Germline V gene lookup returns CDR1 LNHDA and CDR2 SQIVND (reference sequence). With respect to this clonotype: Its antigen is not known.

The TCR sequence derives from a woman aged 25 to 39 with Graves' ophthalmopathy. Sequencing was performed on blood. V is TRBV19 and J is TRBJ1-1; no clear D gene. The CDR3 DNA follows: TGTGCCAGTAACCCGTCGCGGGCGAAAAACACTGAAGCTTTCTTT. Translation: CASNPSRAKNTEAFF. Complete variable domain (other parts from reference TRBV19 and TRBJ1-1): DGGITQSPKYLFRKEGQNVTLSCEQNLNHDAMYWYRQDPGQGLRLIYYSQIVNDFQKGDIAEGYSVSREKKESFPLTVTSAQKNPTAFYLCASNPSRAKNTEAFFGQGTRLTVV.